A single sample gave rise to the 9 T cell receptor beta chains below, sequenced in a study of blood T cell repertoires in COVID-19 (dated by TCRdb to the early 2020s). Libraries came from the immunoSEQ multiplex PCR assay. As stored in TCRdb, this immuneACCESS dataset retains in-frame rearrangements with V and J assigned. A fraction of the clones does not appear; measured against another copy, unresolved V genes explain less than half of the discrepancy, and the remainder lacks a known reason. This sample has tens of thousands of clones in its table, and around four fifths of those were observed once. 12% of the sample rests with the top ten. Sequenced: peripheral blood. The receptor set was obtained from a human donor in a cohort sampled during active COVID-19.

This rearrangement joins TRBV5-6 to TRBJ1-3, with a possible D match to TRBD1 (5 bases). The germline gives CDR1 SGHDT, CDR2 YYEEEE. This CDR3 has 13 amino acids. Deletions cut 2 bases from V and 2 bases from J, with 5 bases between. The CDR3 DNA sequence: TGTGCCAGCAGCTTAGGGGCTGGAAACACCATATATTTT. Its translation is CASSLGAGNTIYF.

V usage is TRBV19 and J usage is TRBJ1-5, with 9 nucleotides matching TRBD1. From germline, CDR1 is LNHDA and CDR2 SQIVND (reference sequence). This CDR3 is built from 14 residues. Trimming cost V 7 bases and J 6 bases; bases outside gene matches: 7. The CDR3 reads CASTGQGLSQPQHF. The CDR3 nucleotides are TGTGCCAGTACCGGACAGGGGTTAAGTCAGCCCCAGCATTTT.

The chain carries TRBV7-9 and TRBJ2-7; 8 bases map to TRBD1. The CDR3 is made up of 15 amino acids. Germline V gene data show CDR1 as SEHNR and CDR2 as FQNEAQ (reference sequence). J lost 2 bases, V lost 5 bases, and 8 bases had no gene match. DNA of the CDR3: TGTGCCAGCAGCGGCCCCGGGACAGGAGCCTACGAGCAGTACTTC. It yields the protein CASSGPGTGAYEQYF. The variable domain in full, with the rest retrieved from reference TRBV7-9 and TRBJ2-7, is DTGVSQNPRHKITKRGQNVTFRCDPISEHNRLYWYRQTLGQGPEFLTYFQNEAQLEKSRLLSDRFSAERPKGSFSTLEIQRTEQGDSAMYLCASSGPGTGAYEQYFGPGTRLTVT.

This rearrangement joins TRBV27 to TRBJ2-5, with D maybe TRBD2 (6 bases). The V gene's germline CDR1 is MNHEY and CDR2 SMNVEV (reference sequence). Trimming took off 7 bases at V and 5 bases at J, with 20 bases between the two ends. The CDR3 runs to 15 residues. Here the CDR3 reads CASTNSGQVWETQYF. The CDR3 nucleotides read TGTGCCAGCACTAATAGCGGTCAGGTATGGGAGACCCAGTACTTC.

The chain recombines TRBV13 with TRBJ2-7, with 10 bases aligning to TRBD2. J gave up 3 bases and V 5 bases, and 13 bases lay outside the gene matches. Germline V CDR1 and CDR2: PRHDT, FYEKMQ (reference sequence). This CDR3 has 17 amino acids. For the CDR3, the DNA is TGTGCCAGCAGCCCCACCCCACGGAGCGGGGGGGACTACGAGCAGTACTTC. This translates into CASSPTPRSGGDYEQYF.

The chain carries TRBV5-8 and TRBJ1-1, with 8 bases fitting TRBD1. CDR3 length: 13 residues. Germline loops: CDR1 SGHTS, CDR2 YDEGEE. With V trimmed by 4 bases and J by 6 bases, 5 bases remained unmatched. In DNA, the CDR3 is TGTGCCAGCAGCCGACAGGGGTTCTCTGAAGCTTTCTTT. Its protein is CASSRQGFSEAFF.

V is TRBV3-1 (or the pseudogene TRBV3-2) and J is TRBJ2-7; 8 positions agree with TRBD2. Per the germline V gene, CDR1 is LGHDT and CDR2 is YNNKEL (reference sequence). This CDR3 region has 14 residues. Trimming at V came to 1 base and at J to 6 bases, leaving 5 bases not matched to a gene. In DNA form, the CDR3 reads TGTGCCAGCAGCCAAGGGCGGGGGGTAAGCGAGCAGTACTTC. It translates to CASSQGRGVSEQYF.

The chain joins TRBV28 to TRBJ1-2; 7 nucleotides match TRBD1. Germline assignment: CDR1 MDHEN and CDR2 SYDVKM. The V gene end was trimmed by 6 bases and the J gene end by 2 bases; junction bases not matched to a gene: 12. The CDR3 consists of 16 residues. The CDR3 loop is CASRQGVSAMNYGYTF. CDR3 in DNA: TGTGCCAGCAGGCAGGGGGTTTCGGCTATGAACTATGGCTACACCTTC.

This clone was found a few times. The chain combines TRBV4-2 with TRBJ1-3; D uncertain. Germline assignment: CDR1 LGHNA and CDR2 YNFKEQ. The CDR3 has 16 amino acids. Trimming removed 0 bases from V and 4 bases from J, with 13 bases in between. The CDR3 DNA is TGTGCCAGCAGCCAAGATCACTTTCGTTCAGGAAACACCATATATTTT. Translated: CASSQDHFRSGNTIYF.